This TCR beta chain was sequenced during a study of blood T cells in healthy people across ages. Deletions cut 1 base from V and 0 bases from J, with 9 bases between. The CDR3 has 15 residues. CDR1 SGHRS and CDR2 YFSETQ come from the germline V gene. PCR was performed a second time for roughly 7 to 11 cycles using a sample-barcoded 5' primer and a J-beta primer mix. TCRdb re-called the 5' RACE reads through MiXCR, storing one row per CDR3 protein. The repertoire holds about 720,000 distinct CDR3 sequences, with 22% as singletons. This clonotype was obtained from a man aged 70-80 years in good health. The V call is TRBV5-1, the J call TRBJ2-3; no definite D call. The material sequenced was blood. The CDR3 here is CASSLTASSTDTQYF. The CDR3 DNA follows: TGCGCCAGCAGCTTGACGGCATCTAGCACAGATACGCAGTATTTT.